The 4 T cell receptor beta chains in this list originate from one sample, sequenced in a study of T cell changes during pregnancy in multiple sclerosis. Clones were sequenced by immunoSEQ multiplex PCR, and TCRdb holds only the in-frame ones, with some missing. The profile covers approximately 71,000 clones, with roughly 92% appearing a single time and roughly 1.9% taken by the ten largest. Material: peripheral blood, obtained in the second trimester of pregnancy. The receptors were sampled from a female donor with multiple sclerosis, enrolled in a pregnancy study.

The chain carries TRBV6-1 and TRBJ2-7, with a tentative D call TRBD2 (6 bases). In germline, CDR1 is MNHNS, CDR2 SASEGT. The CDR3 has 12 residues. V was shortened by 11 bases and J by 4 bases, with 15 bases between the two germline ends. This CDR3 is CAGGTAIYEQYF. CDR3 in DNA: TGTGCCGGCGGGACGGCGATTTACGAGCAGTACTTC.

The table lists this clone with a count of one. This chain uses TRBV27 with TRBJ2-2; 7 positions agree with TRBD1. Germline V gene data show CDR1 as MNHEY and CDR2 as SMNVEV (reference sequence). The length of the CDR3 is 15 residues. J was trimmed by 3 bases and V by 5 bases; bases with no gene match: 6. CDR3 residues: CASSTTGPDTGELFF. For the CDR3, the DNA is TGTGCCAGCAGTACGACAGGGCCGGACACCGGGGAGCTGTTTTTT.

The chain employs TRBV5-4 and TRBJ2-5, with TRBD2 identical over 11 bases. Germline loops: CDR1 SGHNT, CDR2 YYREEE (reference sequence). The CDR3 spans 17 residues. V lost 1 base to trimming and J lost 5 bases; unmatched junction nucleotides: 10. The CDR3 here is CASSLRRSGGARETQYF. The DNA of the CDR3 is TGTGCCAGCAGCTTGCGACGTAGCGGGGGGGCTAGGGAGACCCAGTACTTC.

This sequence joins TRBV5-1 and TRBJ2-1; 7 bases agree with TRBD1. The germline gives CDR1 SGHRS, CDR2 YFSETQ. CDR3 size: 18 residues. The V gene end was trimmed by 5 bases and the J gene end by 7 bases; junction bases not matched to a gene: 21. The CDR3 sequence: CASSLNSLQDRYFNEQFF. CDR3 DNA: TGCGCCAGCAGTTTAAATTCGTTGCAGGACAGGTACTTTAATGAGCAGTTCTTC.